This T cell receptor beta chain was captured by sequencing in a study of read filtering for tumor transcriptome and immune sequencing. CDR3 length: 15 amino acids. Germline V gives CDR1 SNHLY, CDR2 FYNNEI. V dropped 5 bases and J dropped 4 bases, with 17 bases sitting between them. The sample holds a few counts of this clonotype. Molecular barcoded adaptors covering alpha/delta and beta/gamma chains were used on approximately 400 ng RNA. TCRdb re-derived calls from the reads in MiXCR, one entry per CDR3 protein. The data show more than 35,000 distinct CDR3 sequences, 10% to 15% seen once. The sequence was obtained from a donor aged 40 or over with multiple myeloma. The sample consisted of a population of CD138-negative cells sorted from bone marrow. The chain couples TRBV2 to TRBJ1-2; D is possibly TRBD1 (6 bases). CDR3 nucleotides: TGTGCCAGCAGTCCGTTGGAGGACAGCTCCTATGGCTACACCTTC. Its protein is CASSPLEDSSYGYTF.